This T cell receptor (beta chain) stems from a study of regulatory T cells in long-lasting Graves disease. Findings of the study overall: Persistent cases favored TRBV28, TRBJ1-2 and TRBJ2-5.

The time point is: persistent/refractory GD, antithyroid drugs over 5 years with positive TRAb. Researchers made the TCR library from RNA that was extracted from PBMCs. By American Thyroid Association guidelines, Graves' disease was diagnosed in the cohort. The patients were drawn from one endocrinology department in Xi'an, China. The CDR3 covers 14 residues. Trimming took 6 bases from V and 2 from J; bases not matched to a gene: 7. CDR1 and CDR2 (germline): SNHLY, FYNNEI. This clonotype was counted only a few times. What it recognizes is unknown. CDR3 regions were amplified by Arm-PCR using iRepertoire HTBI primers to build TCR beta libraries. Source study methods: Gene usage covered some 60 TRBV and around 15 TRBJ segments. Each CDR3 protein is one row after TCRdb ran MiXCR on the multiplex PCR reads. Clone size and V and J calls follow TCRdb, not the original study. The table lists 650,000 to 700,000 distinct CDR3 sequences, around 30% of them singletons, with roughly 41% in the top ten.

Here the sequenced sample was peripheral blood mononuclear cells (PBMCs), taken when the disease was refractory, from a patient treated with antithyroid drugs. The chain uses TRBV2 and TRBJ2-7; 7 nucleotides line up with TRBD1. The sequence came from a female donor with Graves disease. The CDR3 coding sequence is TGTGCCAGCAGAGTTTTGACAGGGACCTACGAGCAGTACTTC. Its translation is CASRVLTGTYEQYF.